This is a list of T cell receptor beta chains from one sample in a study of shared clonotypes between healthy human individuals. The table came from immunoSEQ multiplex PCR; TCRdb's copy has only in-frame clones and leaves some out. Of 2,100,000 or so clones in the sample, more than 90% are singletons; the top ten hold roughly 0.13%. The sample taken for sequencing was naive CD4+ T cells sorted from blood. All receptors derive from a man between 18 and 35 years old in good health. Both conserved end residues are part of each CDR3. Fields, in order: V gene, clone size, J gene, D gene, CDR3 protein, CDR3 DNA. D genes are given only for firm matches. Clone size, where shown, is once, few, many, or a class for clones that have expanded.

>TRBV18|.|TRBJ1-1|.
CASSPRGALGTEAFF
TGTGCCAGCTCACCACGGGGGGCGCTGGGCACTGAAGCTTTCTTT
>TRBV5-4|.|TRBJ2-5|.
CASSFAVTQETQYF
TGTGCCAGCAGCTTCGCGGTTACCCAAGAGACCCAGTACTTC
>TRBV7-9|few|TRBJ2-7|TRBD1
CASSSPGQGAYEQYF
TGTGCCAGCAGCTCACCGGGACAGGGGGCATACGAGCAGTACTTC
>TRBV18|.|TRBJ2-6|TRBD1
CASSGTGAYSGANVLTF
TGTGCCAGCTCCGGGACAGGAGCTTACTCTGGGGCCAACGTCCTGACTTTC
>TRBV15|.|TRBJ2-5|.
CATSREYGTLEFGYF
TGTGCCACCAGCAGAGAATACGGGACACTGGAATTTGGGTACTTC
>TRBV6-1|once|TRBJ1-2|.
CASSVYWQGGYGYTF
TGTGCCAGCAGTGTATATTGGCAGGGAGGCTATGGCTACACCTTC
>TRBV30|.|TRBJ2-5|.
CAWIGAGLGETQYF
TGTGCCTGGATTGGGGCAGGGCTAGGAGAGACCCAGTACTTC
>TRBV5-1|.|TRBJ1-1|.
CASSSTGVNTEAFF
TGCGCCAGCAGCTCAACAGGAGTGAACACTGAAGCTTTCTTT
>TRBV5-4|.|TRBJ2-1|TRBD2
CASSLGGLAGGNEQFF
TGTGCCAGCAGCTTGGGGGGTCTAGCGGGAGGGAATGAGCAGTTCTTC
>TRBV7-2|once|TRBJ2-7|.
CASSLLGSEGEYF
TGTGCCAGCAGCTTATTAGGATCCGAGGGGGAGTACTTC
>TRBV5-4|.|TRBJ2-5|TRBD1
CASSPGPGTGNRKETQYF
TGTGCCAGCAGCCCTGGCCCCGGGACAGGGAATAGGAAAGAGACCCAGTACTTC
>TRBV9|.|TRBJ2-5|.
CASSRATGETQYF
TGTGCCAGCTCCAGGGCCACGGGAGAGACCCAGTACTTC
>TRBV9|.|TRBJ2-3|.
CASSVVRTDTQYF
TGTGCCAGCAGCGTAGTACGGACAGATACGCAGTATTTT
>TRBV4-1|.|TRBJ2-1|TRBD2
CASSQGETSGNAYNEQFF
TGCGCCAGCAGCCAAGGCGAGACTAGCGGGAACGCCTACAATGAGCAGTTCTTC
>TRBV14|.|TRBJ2-1|TRBD2
CASSQGVAGVSGEQFF
TGTGCCAGCAGCCAAGGCGTAGCGGGAGTATCGGGTGAGCAGTTCTTC
>TRBV29-1|.|TRBJ2-2|.
CSVADGELFF
TGCAGCGTGGCGGACGGCGAGCTGTTTTTT
>TRBV4-2|.|TRBJ2-3|TRBD2
CASSQKRGGETDTQYF
TGTGCCAGCAGCCAGAAGCGGGGGGGCGAGACAGATACGCAGTATTTT